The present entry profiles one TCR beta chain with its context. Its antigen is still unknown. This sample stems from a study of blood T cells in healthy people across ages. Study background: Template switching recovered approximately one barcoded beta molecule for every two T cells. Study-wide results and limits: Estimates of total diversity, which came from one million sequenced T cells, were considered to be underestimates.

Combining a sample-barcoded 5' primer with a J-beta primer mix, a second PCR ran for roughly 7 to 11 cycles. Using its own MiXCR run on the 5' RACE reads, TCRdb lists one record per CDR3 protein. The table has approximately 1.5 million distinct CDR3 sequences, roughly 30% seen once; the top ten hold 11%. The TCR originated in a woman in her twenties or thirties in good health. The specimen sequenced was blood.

The CDR3 sequence is CAISDTGVSGNTIYF. CDR3 sequence (DNA): TGTGCCATCAGTGATACAGGCGTCTCTGGAAACACCATATATTTT. The V call is TRBV10-3, the J call TRBJ1-3, with D possibly being TRBD1 (5 bases). The CDR3 contains 15 residues. Germline-derived CDR1 and CDR2 are ENHRY and SYGVKD. The germline V and J ends were trimmed by 3 bases and 0 bases, with 9 bases remaining between them.